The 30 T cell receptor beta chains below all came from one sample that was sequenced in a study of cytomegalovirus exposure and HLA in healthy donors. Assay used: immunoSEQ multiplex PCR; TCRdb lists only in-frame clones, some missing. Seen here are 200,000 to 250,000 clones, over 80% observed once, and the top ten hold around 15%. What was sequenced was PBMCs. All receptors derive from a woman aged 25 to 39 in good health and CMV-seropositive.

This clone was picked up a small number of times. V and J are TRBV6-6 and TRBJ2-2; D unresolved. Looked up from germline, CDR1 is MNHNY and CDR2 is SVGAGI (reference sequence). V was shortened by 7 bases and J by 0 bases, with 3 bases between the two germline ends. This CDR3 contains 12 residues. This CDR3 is CASTPNTGELFF. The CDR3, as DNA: TGTGCCAGCACGCCGAACACCGGGGAGCTGTTTTTT.

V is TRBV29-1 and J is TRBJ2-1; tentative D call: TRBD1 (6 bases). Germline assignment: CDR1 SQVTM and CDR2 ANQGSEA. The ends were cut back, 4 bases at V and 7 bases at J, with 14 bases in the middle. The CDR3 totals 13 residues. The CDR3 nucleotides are TGCAGCGTTGGTGGGGGCAGGAAGAATGAGCAGTTCTTC. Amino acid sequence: CSVGGGRKNEQFF.

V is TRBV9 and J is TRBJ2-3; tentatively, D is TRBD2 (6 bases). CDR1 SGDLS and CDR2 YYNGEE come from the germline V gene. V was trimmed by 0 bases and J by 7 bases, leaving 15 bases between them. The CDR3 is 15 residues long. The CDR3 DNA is TGTGCCAGCAGCGTAGGGAGTAGCGGAGGGAATACGCAGTATTTT. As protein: CASSVGSSGGNTQYF.

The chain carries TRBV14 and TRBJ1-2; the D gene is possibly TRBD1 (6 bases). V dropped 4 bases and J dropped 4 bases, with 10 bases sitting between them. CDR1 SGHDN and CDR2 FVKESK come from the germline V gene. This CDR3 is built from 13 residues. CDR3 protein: CASSPWTVYGYTF. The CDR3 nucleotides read TGTGCCAGCAGCCCCTGGACAGTCTATGGCTACACCTTC.

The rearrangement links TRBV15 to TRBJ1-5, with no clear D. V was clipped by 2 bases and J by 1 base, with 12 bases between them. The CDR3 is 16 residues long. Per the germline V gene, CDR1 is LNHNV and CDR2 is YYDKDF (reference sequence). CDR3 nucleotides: TGTGCCACCAGCAGAAGGTGGGGAACAAGCAATCAGCCCCAGCATTTT. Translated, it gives CATSRRWGTSNQPQHF.

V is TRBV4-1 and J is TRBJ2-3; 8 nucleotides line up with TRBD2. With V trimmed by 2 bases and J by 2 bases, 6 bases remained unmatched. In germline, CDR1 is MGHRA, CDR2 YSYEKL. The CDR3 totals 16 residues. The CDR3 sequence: CASSQRLAGLTDTQYF. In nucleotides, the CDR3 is TGCGCCAGCAGCCAAAGGCTAGCGGGTCTCACAGATACGCAGTATTTT.

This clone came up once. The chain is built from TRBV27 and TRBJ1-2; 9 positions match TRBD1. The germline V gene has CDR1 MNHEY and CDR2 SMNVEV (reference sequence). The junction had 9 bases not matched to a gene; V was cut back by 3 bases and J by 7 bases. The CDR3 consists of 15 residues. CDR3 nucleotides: TGTGCCAGCAGTTTCCTATACAGGGGGCAATCTGGCTACACCTTC. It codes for CASSFLYRGQSGYTF.

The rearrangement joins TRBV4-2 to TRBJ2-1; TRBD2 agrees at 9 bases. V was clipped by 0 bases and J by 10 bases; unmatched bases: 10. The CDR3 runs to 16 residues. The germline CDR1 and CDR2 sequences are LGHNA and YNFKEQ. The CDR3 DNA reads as TGTGCCAGCAGCCAAGATTTGGGGACTAGCTTTTTGGAGCAGTTCTTC. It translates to CASSQDLGTSFLEQFF.

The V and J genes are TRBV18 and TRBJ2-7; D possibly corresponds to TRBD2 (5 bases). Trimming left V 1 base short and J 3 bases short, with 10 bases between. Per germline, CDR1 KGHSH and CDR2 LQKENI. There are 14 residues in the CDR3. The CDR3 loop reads CASSPQDFGYEQYF. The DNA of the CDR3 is TGTGCCAGCTCACCACAGGACTTCGGCTACGAGCAGTACTTC.

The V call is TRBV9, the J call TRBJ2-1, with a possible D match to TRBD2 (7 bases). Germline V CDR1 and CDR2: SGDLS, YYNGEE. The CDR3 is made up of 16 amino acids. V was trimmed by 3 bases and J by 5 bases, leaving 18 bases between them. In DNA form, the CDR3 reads TGTGCCAGCAGCGGTAAAGGGGGGGCGTACGACAATGAGCAGTTCTTC. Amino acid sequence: CASSGKGGAYDNEQFF.

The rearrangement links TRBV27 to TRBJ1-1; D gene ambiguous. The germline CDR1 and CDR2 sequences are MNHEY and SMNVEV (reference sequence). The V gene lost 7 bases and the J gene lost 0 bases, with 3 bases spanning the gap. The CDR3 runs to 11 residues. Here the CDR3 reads CASNLNTEAFF. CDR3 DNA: TGTGCCAGCAACTTGAACACTGAAGCTTTCTTT.

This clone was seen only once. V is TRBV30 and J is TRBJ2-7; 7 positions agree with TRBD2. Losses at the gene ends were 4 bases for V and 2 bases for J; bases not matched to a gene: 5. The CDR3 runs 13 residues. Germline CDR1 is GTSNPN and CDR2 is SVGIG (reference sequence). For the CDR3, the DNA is TGTGCCTGGATGGGGAGGGCCACCTACGAGCAGTACTTC. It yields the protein CAWMGRATYEQYF.

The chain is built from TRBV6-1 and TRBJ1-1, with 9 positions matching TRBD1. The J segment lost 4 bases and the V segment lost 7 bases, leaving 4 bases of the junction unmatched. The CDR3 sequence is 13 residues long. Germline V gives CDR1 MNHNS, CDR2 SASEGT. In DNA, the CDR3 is TGTGCCAGCACCCGACAGGGGGTCACTGAAGCTTTCTTT. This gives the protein CASTRQGVTEAFF.

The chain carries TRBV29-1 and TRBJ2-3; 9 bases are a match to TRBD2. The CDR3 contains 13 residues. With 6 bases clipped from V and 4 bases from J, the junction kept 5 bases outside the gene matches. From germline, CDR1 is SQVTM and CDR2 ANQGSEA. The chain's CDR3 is CSVKTSGADTQYF. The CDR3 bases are TGCAGCGTAAAGACTAGCGGAGCAGATACGCAGTATTTT.

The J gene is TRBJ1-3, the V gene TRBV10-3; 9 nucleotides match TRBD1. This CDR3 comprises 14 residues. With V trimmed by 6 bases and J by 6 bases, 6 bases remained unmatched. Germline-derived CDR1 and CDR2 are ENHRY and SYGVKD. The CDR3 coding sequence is TGTGCCATCAGAGGGACAGGGTTAGAAAACACCATATATTTT. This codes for CAIRGTGLENTIYF.

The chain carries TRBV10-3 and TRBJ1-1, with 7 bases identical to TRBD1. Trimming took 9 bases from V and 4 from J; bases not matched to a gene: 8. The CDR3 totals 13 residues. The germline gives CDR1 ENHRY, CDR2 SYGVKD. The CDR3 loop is CAIRQGEFTEAFF. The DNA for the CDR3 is TGTGCCATAAGACAGGGAGAGTTCACTGAAGCTTTCTTT.

The CDR3 sequence is CASSAPGYSYEQYF. CDR3 sequence (DNA): TGTGCCAGCAGCGCACCGGGGTACTCCTACGAGCAGTACTTC. The rearrangement uses TRBV9 and TRBJ2-7, with TRBD2 as a possible D gene (5 bases). The CDR3 is 14 amino acids. Trimming shortened V by 3 bases and J by 0 bases, and 10 bases separated the two germline ends. Germline V CDR1 and CDR2: SGDLS, YYNGEE.

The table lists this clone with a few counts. The CDR3 sequence: CASSARVDTQYF. CDR3 in DNA: TGTGCCAGCAGTGCCAGGGTAGATACGCAGTATTTT. The chain links TRBV6-1 to TRBJ2-3, with D tentatively TRBD1 (5 bases). This CDR3 is built from 12 residues. The germline V gene encodes CDR1 MNHNS and CDR2 SASEGT. V was trimmed by 4 bases and J by 5 bases, leaving 7 bases between them.

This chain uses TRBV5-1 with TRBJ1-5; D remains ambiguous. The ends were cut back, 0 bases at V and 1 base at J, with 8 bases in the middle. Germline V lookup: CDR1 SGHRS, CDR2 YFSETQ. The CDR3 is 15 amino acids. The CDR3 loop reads CASSLDPGSNQPQHF. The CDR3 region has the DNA TGCGCCAGCAGCTTGGATCCGGGGAGCAATCAGCCCCAGCATTTT.

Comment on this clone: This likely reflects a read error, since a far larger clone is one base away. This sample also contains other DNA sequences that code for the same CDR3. CDR3 nucleotides: TGTGCCAGCAGTGACTCTAGCACCGGGGAGCTGTTTTTT. Its translation is CASSDSSTGELFF. The chain combines TRBV6-4 with TRBJ2-2; no firm D call. V was clipped by 0 bases and J by 4 bases, with 3 bases between them. This CDR3 spans 13 amino acids. CDR1 and CDR2 from the germline V gene are MRHNA and SNTAGT.

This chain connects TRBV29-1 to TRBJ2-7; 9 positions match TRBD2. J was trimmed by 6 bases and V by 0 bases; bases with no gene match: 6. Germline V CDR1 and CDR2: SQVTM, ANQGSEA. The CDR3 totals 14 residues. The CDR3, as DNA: TGCAGCGTTGAAGAGAGCGGGGGGTTGGGCGAGCAGTACTTC. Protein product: CSVEESGGLGEQYF.

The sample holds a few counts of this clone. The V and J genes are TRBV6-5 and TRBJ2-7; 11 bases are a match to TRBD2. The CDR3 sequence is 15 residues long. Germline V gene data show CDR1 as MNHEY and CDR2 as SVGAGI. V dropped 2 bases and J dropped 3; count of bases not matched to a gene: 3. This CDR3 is CASSYHGLAGYEQYF. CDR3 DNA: TGTGCCAGCAGTTACCACGGACTAGCGGGCTACGAGCAGTACTTC.

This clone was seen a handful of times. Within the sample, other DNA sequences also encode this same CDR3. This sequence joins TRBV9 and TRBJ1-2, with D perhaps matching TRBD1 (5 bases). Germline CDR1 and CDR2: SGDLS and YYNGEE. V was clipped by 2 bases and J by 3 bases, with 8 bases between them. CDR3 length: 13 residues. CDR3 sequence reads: CASSVGGDYGYTF. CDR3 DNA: TGTGCCAGCAGCGTCGGGGGTGACTATGGCTACACCTTC. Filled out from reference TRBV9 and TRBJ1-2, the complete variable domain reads DSGVTQTPKHLITATGQRVTLRCSPRSGDLSVYWYQQSLDQGLQFLIQYYNGEERAKGNILERFSAQQFPDLHSELNLSSLELGDSALYFCASSVGGDYGYTFGSGTRLTVV.

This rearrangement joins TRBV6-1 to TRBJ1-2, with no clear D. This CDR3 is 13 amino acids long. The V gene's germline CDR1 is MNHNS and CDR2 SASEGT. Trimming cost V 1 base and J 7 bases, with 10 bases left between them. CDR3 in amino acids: CASSEEVAGGYTF. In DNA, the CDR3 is TGTGCCAGCAGTGAAGAGGTTGCGGGTGGCTACACCTTC.

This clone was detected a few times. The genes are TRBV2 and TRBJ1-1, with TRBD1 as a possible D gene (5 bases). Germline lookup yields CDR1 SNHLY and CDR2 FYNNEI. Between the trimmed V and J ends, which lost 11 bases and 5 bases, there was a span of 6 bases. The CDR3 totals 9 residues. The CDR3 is CAWGTEAFF. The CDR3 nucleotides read TGTGCCTGGGGGACTGAAGCTTTCTTT.

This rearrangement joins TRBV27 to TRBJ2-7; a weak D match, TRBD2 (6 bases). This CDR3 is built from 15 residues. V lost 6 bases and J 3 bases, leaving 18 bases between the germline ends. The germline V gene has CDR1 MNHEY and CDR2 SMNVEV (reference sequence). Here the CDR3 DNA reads TGTGCCAGCAGCGAGCCAGGGACTGGCCGCTACGAGCAGTACTTC. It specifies CASSEPGTGRYEQYF.

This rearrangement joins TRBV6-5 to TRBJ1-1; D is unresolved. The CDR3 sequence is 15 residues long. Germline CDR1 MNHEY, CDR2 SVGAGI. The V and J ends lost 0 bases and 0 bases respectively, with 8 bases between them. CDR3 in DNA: TGTGCCAGCAGTTACTCTATGGTCATGAACACTGAAGCTTTCTTT. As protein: CASSYSMVMNTEAFF.

The DNA for the CDR3 is TGTGCCAGCAGTATGGGGGCCTCCTACAATGAGCAGTTCTTC. This sequence encodes CASSMGASYNEQFF. The chain links TRBV27 to TRBJ2-1; D is possibly TRBD1 (6 bases). The CDR3 runs to 14 residues. Germline V gives CDR1 MNHEY, CDR2 SMNVEV (reference sequence). Trimming removed 5 bases from V and 0 bases from J, with 8 bases in between.

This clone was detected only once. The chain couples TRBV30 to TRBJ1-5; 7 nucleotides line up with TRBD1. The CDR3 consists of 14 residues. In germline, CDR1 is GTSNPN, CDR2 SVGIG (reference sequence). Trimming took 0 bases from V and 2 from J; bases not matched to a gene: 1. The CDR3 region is CAWSVGTGNQPQHF. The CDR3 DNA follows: TGTGCCTGGAGTGTAGGGACAGGCAATCAGCCCCAGCATTTT.

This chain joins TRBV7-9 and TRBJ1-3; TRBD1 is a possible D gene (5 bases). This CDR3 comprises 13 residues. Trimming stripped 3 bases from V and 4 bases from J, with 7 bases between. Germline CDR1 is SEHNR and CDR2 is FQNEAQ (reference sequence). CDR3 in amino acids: CASSLTAGNTIYF. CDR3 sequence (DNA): TGTGCCAGCAGCTTGACAGCGGGAAACACCATATATTTT.